The present entry profiles one T cell receptor (beta chain) with its context. The antigen this receptor binds is unknown. There are no base qualities to consult, and no much larger clone falls within one base. The data belong to a study of post-analysis software for immune sequencing data (dated by TCRdb to the mid-2010s). Broadly, across the study: Relapsing-remitting, secondary progressive and progressive-relapsing multiple sclerosis were recorded as disease courses, and subtype annotation was lacking for some patients. The multiple sclerosis patient repertoires were compared with ten to eleven previously published healthy control repertoires from donors aged about 6 to 26 years. A subset of samples was prepared in parallel using single-end sample barcoding, then pooled and co-amplified after Illumina adapter ligation.

Beyond this particular receptor, the publication reports: Normalized Chao1 diversity was significantly lower in multiple sclerosis patients than controls, suggesting substantial peripheral T-cell clonal expansion. Several TRBV segments, including TRBV5-6, TRBV5-1 and TRBV20-1, were significantly more frequent in patients than controls. Strong co-clustering of samples prepared in the same batch was shown by direct clustering with F measure, prompting a batch-effect correction. The multiple sclerosis patient group was slightly younger than the control group.

The germline V gene (reference sequence) sets CDR1 to DFQATT and CDR2 to SNEGSKA. The CDR3 covers 15 residues, taking in both the cysteine and the phenylalanine. Of all the DNA, just the CDR3 is kept, 45 bases in frame from base 1. Ends trimmed: V by 3 bases, J by 1 base; bases unmatched to a gene: 7. Libraries were made using PCR. Sequencing used an Illumina HiSeq 2500. Unique molecular identifiers were incorporated into TCR beta cDNA libraries to reduce PCR and sequencing biases. Per 1 to 10 million input T cells, approximately 500,000 cDNA molecules were obtained, such that each molecule approximated one T cell. The patient libraries were prepared and sequenced with the same protocol used for the earlier healthy control dataset. Samples belonging to the same batch were prepared together, multiplexed and sequenced on a shared HiSeq lane. The study's own analysis went as follows. Raw barcoded reads were processed with MIGEC, discarding single-read molecular identifier groups before consensus assembly and CDR3 extraction. Clonotype tables were post-analysed with VDJtools, normalizing diversity by down-sampling all datasets to the smallest sample size. In repertoire overlap clustering, CDR3 amino acid sequences, but not nucleotide sequences, were matched to correct batch-related cross-sample contamination. TCRdb's own reprocessing of the public reads used fastp at Q25 and MiXCR and kept productive beta chains. Each entry is one CDR3 protein sequence, shown with its most common DNA and genes. V and J calls and clone size were set by TCRdb, not the authors. The sample table shows 800,000 to 950,000 distinct CDR3 sequences, and roughly 58% are seen once. Roughly 4.4% of the sample belongs to the ten largest clones.

To demonstrate the VDJtools post-analysis software, TCR beta repertoires were profiled from the peripheral blood of 10 to 15 young patients with multiple sclerosis. Multiple sclerosis patients were children and adolescents aged about 6 to 15 years. The sequence came from a girl aged 10 to 17 with multiple sclerosis. Sequenced material: blood. This sequence uses TRBV20-1 and TRBJ2-5, with TRBD2 matching 8 junction bases. The CDR3 in this case is CSARLASGPQETQYF. The nucleotides are TGCAGTGCTAGGCTGGCTAGCGGGCCCCAAGAGACCCAGTACTTC.